Below, 11 T cell receptor beta chains from the same sample are listed, as sequenced in a study of T-cell memory formation after mild COVID-19. Via MiXCR, TCRdb re-called the 5' RACE reads, giving one row per CDR3 protein. The data contain 400,000 to 500,000 distinct CDR3 sequences, 20% of them singletons. The specimen was PBMCs or a T cell subset sorted from them (not recorded which). The receptors were sampled from an adult woman who had mild COVID-19 (a few samples of this study predate the infection). Cell type and time point are not known.

This clonotype appeared a few times. The V and J genes are TRBV12-3 or TRBV12-4 and TRBJ2-3; 8 bases line up with TRBD2. J lost 8 bases, V lost 7 bases, and 8 bases had no gene match. This CDR3 region has 13 residues. In DNA form, the CDR3 reads TGTGCCAGCACAGCGGGGGCAATGGTTACGCAGTATTTT. This codes for CASTAGAMVTQYF.

This clonotype was picked up a small number of times. The chain links TRBV6-1 to TRBJ2-4, with a weak D call TRBD2 (6 bases). Germline V gene lookup returns CDR1 MNHNS and CDR2 SASEGT. The CDR3 is 14 amino acids. V was pared by 6 bases and J by 8 bases, with 17 bases between. This chain's CDR3 is CASSAPPGDDIQYF. CDR3 DNA sequence: TGTGCCAGCAGCGCACCCCCGGGAGATGACATTCAGTACTTC.

This clonotype was observed a handful of times. The chain couples TRBV30 to TRBJ2-7; TRBD2 matches 14 bases. This CDR3 is 14 amino acids long. The V and J ends lost 5 bases and 7 bases, in that order; junction bases with no gene match: 7. Germline CDR1 is GTSNPN and CDR2 is SVGIG (reference sequence). The CDR3 is CAWSSGTSGREQYF. The CDR3 DNA follows: TGTGCCTGGTCCTCCGGGACTAGCGGGAGAGAGCAGTACTTC. Filled out from reference TRBV30 and TRBJ2-7, the complete variable domain reads SQTIHQWPATLVQPVGSPLSLECTVEGTSNPNLYWYRQAAGRGLQLLFYSVGIGQISSEVPQNLSASRPQDRQFILSSKKLLLSDSGFYLCAWSSGTSGREQYFGPGTRLTVT.

The chain carries TRBV10-3 and TRBJ2-2, with D possibly being TRBD1 or TRBD2 (5 bases each). This CDR3 spans 15 amino acids. Germline V gene lookup returns CDR1 ENHRY and CDR2 SYGVKD. Trimming left V 2 bases short and J 4 bases short, with 11 bases between. This CDR3 reads CAISETGTATGELFF. CDR3 sequence (DNA): TGTGCCATCAGTGAGACCGGGACGGCCACCGGGGAGCTGTTTTTT.

This clonotype was picked up a small number of times. The CDR3 DNA sequence: TGTGCCAGCAGCCAATTCTCATACGATGAGCAGTTCTTC. Protein: CASSQFSYDEQFF. The chain uses TRBV9 and TRBJ2-1; D is uncertain. Germline assignment: CDR1 SGDLS and CDR2 YYNGEE. Trimming pared 4 bases from V and 8 bases from J, leaving 13 bases between. This CDR3 spans 13 amino acids.

This clonotype came up a few times. The chain combines TRBV7-8 with TRBJ2-1, with no clear D. V lost 9 bases and J 5 bases, leaving 17 bases between the germline ends. Germline assignment: CDR1 SGHVS and CDR2 FQNEAQ. The CDR3 covers 14 residues. This CDR3 reads CASTPPSPNNEQFF. The CDR3 DNA is TGTGCCAGTACGCCTCCCAGCCCCAACAATGAGCAGTTCTTC.

This clonotype was seen only a few times. V is TRBV9 and J is TRBJ2-2; 10 bases match TRBD1. V shed 0 bases, J shed 4 bases, and the junction held 9 bases outside the gene matches. CDR1 SGDLS and CDR2 YYNGEE come from the germline V gene. The CDR3 length is 18 residues. CDR3 loop: CASSVESWDRGFTGELFF. The CDR3 DNA is TGTGCCAGCAGCGTAGAAAGTTGGGACAGGGGATTCACCGGGGAGCTGTTTTTT.

This clonotype was seen more than once but under ten times. The chain carries TRBV15 and TRBJ2-1, with D maybe TRBD1 (5 bases). The CDR3 consists of 13 residues. The V end was cut by 0 bases, the J end by 6 bases, with 6 bases between. Per the germline V gene, CDR1 is LNHNV and CDR2 is YYDKDF (reference sequence). Written as DNA, the CDR3 is TGTGCCACCAGCAGAGATGACAGCAATGAGCAGTTCTTC. This sequence encodes CATSRDDSNEQFF.

This clonotype came up a few times. The rearrangement uses TRBV6-5 and TRBJ2-1; 11 nucleotides match TRBD2. The CDR3 is made up of 16 amino acids. The germline V gene encodes CDR1 MNHEY and CDR2 SVGAGI. V shed 4 bases and J 7 bases; nucleotides not matched to a gene: 9. DNA for the CDR3: TGTGCCAGCAGTTTCATCCTAGCGGGAGGAATTAATGAGCAGTTCTTC. It encodes CASSFILAGGINEQFF.

V is TRBV11-2 and J is TRBJ1-1; 11 bases match TRBD1. Looked up from germline, CDR1 is SGHAT and CDR2 is FQNNGV. V was pared by 5 bases and J by 4 bases, with 9 bases of the junction left unmatched. This CDR3 has 16 residues. CDR3 region: CASSAGTGGTGTEAFF. The CDR3 coding sequence is TGTGCCAGCAGCGCCGGGACAGGGGGGACTGGCACTGAAGCTTTCTTT.

For the CDR3, the DNA is TGTGCCAGCAGTGTGGGAGGTCAGCCCCAGCATTTT. It encodes CASSVGGQPQHF. The chain has TRBV2 and TRBJ1-5; no definite D call. CDR1 and CDR2 from the germline V gene are SNHLY and FYNNEI. Trimming left V 4 bases short and J 6 bases short, with 7 bases between. The CDR3 has 12 amino acids.